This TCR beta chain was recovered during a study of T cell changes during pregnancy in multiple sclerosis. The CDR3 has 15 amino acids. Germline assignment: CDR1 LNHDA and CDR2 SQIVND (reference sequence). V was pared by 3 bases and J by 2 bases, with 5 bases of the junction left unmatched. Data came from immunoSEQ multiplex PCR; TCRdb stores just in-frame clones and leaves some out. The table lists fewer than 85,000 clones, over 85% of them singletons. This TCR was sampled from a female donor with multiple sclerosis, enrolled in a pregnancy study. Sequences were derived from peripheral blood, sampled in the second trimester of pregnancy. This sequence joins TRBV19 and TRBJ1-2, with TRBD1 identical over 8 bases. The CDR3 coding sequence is TGTGCCAGTAGTATTACAGGGGGGCTGAACTATGGCTACACCTTC. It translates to CASSITGGLNYGYTF.